This entry lists 25 T cell receptor beta chains sequenced from one sample in a study of blood T cell repertoires in COVID-19. Only in-frame clones appear in the TCRdb table, and some are missing; sequencing was by immunoSEQ multiplex PCR. The sample lists 250,000 to 350,000 clones; 88% were seen once. Input material: peripheral blood. These receptors were collected from a woman in her twenties or thirties with COVID-19, enrolled during active disease.

The chain employs TRBV2 and TRBJ2-5; the D gene is possibly TRBD2 (6 bases). V was cut by 6 bases and J by 0 bases, with 23 bases left in between. The germline CDR1 and CDR2 sequences are SNHLY and FYNNEI. The CDR3 loop spans 18 amino acids. For the CDR3, the DNA is TGTGCCAGCAGACGGACTATCTCTGTGGCTTTGGACCAAGAGACCCAGTACTTC. This encodes CASRRTISVALDQETQYF.

This clone was observed a few times. The chain couples TRBV28 to TRBJ2-3; the D is unclear. The germline V gene encodes CDR1 MDHEN and CDR2 SYDVKM. The CDR3 has 13 amino acids. Between the trimmed V and J ends, which lost 3 bases and 0 bases, there was a span of 4 bases. CDR3 DNA sequence: TGTGCCAGCAGTTTCGGGAGCACAGATACGCAGTATTTT. Protein: CASSFGSTDTQYF.

This rearrangement joins TRBV18 to TRBJ2-7; 10 bases are shared with TRBD1. Germline V lookup: CDR1 KGHSH, CDR2 LQKENI. The ends lost 7 bases at V and 4 bases at J; junction bases unmatched: 10. The CDR3 loop spans 15 amino acids. The DNA for the CDR3 is TGTGCCAGCTTAGAACCGGGACAGGGGATGTACGAGCAGTACTTC. This gives the protein CASLEPGQGMYEQYF.

This chain joins TRBV9 and TRBJ2-5, with a weak D call TRBD2 (5 bases). The V gene's germline CDR1 is SGDLS and CDR2 YYNGEE. CDR3 length: 15 residues. The V and J ends lost 0 bases and 7 bases respectively, with 16 bases between them. For the CDR3, the DNA is TGTGCCAGCAGCGTAGCTTCGGGGTCCCCCAGGACCCAGTACTTC. Its translation: CASSVASGSPRTQYF.

V usage is TRBV28 and J usage is TRBJ2-3; TRBD2 agrees at 13 bases. J was trimmed by 0 bases and V by 4 bases; bases with no gene match: 7. The germline V gene has CDR1 MDHEN and CDR2 SYDVKM. This CDR3 spans 18 amino acids. The CDR3 reads CASSSSGTSGISTDTQYF. For the CDR3, the DNA is TGTGCCAGCAGTTCTTCCGGGACTAGCGGGATAAGCACAGATACGCAGTATTTT.

The gene calls are TRBV29-1 and TRBJ1-2; D remains ambiguous. Trimming shortened V by 3 bases and J by 7 bases, and 6 bases separated the two germline ends. Germline CDR1 reads SQVTM; CDR2 reads ANQGSEA. The CDR3 has 10 amino acids. CDR3 sequence: CSVDNGGYTF. The CDR3 DNA is TGCAGCGTTGATAACGGTGGCTACACCTTC.

The chain employs TRBV28 and TRBJ1-2, with D tentatively TRBD1 (5 bases). The CDR3 spans 14 residues. Trimming removed 9 bases at V and 0 bases at J, with 14 bases between. CDR1 is MDHEN and CDR2 is SYDVKM in the germline V gene. This chain's CDR3 is CASTKGTANYGYTF. The CDR3 DNA reads TGTGCCAGTACAAAGGGGACTGCTAACTATGGCTACACCTTC.

The chain joins TRBV5-6 to TRBJ1-2, with a weak D call TRBD1 (5 bases). Per the germline V gene, CDR1 is SGHDT and CDR2 is YYEEEE. The CDR3 is 15 amino acids. The ends were cut back, 4 bases at V and 4 bases at J, with 17 bases in the middle. DNA of the CDR3: TGTGCCAGCAGCCGAGGCGACAGACCAACCTATGGCTACACCTTC. It translates to CASSRGDRPTYGYTF.

The gene calls are TRBV2 and TRBJ2-1; no clear D. In germline, CDR1 is SNHLY, CDR2 FYNNEI. This CDR3 region has 12 residues. V dropped 5 bases and J dropped 6 bases, with 8 bases sitting between them. The CDR3 loop reads CASSSRINEQFF. In nucleotides, the CDR3 is TGTGCCAGCAGTTCTAGGATCAATGAGCAGTTCTTC.

The rearrangement joins TRBV30 to TRBJ1-5; possibly TRBD1 for D (5 bases). CDR3 size: 14 residues. Germline V lookup: CDR1 GTSNPN, CDR2 SVGIG (reference sequence). The V gene lost 0 bases and the J gene lost 6 bases, with 12 bases spanning the gap. The CDR3, as DNA: TGTGCCTGGAGTGTTTCAGGGCTGGGTCAGCCCCAGCATTTT. Amino acids: CAWSVSGLGQPQHF. Looking up the rest from reference TRBV30 and TRBJ1-5 gives the full variable domain: SQTIHQWPATLVQPVGSPLSLECTVEGTSNPNLYWYRQAAGRGLQLLFYSVGIGQISSEVPQNLSASRPQDRQFILSSKKLLLSDSGFYLCAWSVSGLGQPQHFGDGTRLSIL.

This clone was observed a handful of times. This chain uses TRBV7-2 with TRBJ2-7; 10 nucleotides agree with TRBD1. The CDR3 spans 14 residues. Germline values: CDR1 SGHTA, CDR2 FQGNSA. Trimming removed 4 bases from V and 5 bases from J; junction bases left unmatched: 5. CDR3 sequence (DNA): TGTGCCAGCAGCTGGACCGGGACAGGGGACGAGCAGTACTTC. Protein: CASSWTGTGDEQYF.

This clone was seen once. This chain uses TRBV12-3 or TRBV12-4 with TRBJ1-1; D gene unclear. The CDR3 contains 13 residues. Trimming pared 2 bases from V and 0 bases from J, leaving 4 bases between. The CDR3, as DNA: TGTGCCAGCAGTTTACAGTTGAACACTGAAGCTTTCTTT. Encoded protein: CASSLQLNTEAFF.

The genes are TRBV7-9 and TRBJ1-4; D perhaps matches TRBD1 (6 bases). The CDR3 loop spans 15 amino acids. The ends were cut back, 6 bases at V and 10 bases at J, with 21 bases in the middle. Germline V CDR1 and CDR2: SEHNR, FQNEAQ (reference sequence). CDR3 loop: CASRENRAEVGKLFF. The CDR3 coding sequence is TGTGCCAGCAGGGAAAACAGGGCGGAGGTCGGAAAACTGTTTTTT.

This chain links TRBV6-1 with TRBJ1-5; unclear D gene. The CDR3 contains 13 residues. Germline V gives CDR1 MNHNS, CDR2 SASEGT. Trimming removed 3 bases at V and 5 bases at J, with 8 bases between. CDR3 DNA: TGTGCCAGCAGTGACGCGCCTTATCAGCCCCAGCATTTT. This sequence encodes CASSDAPYQPQHF.

The chain is built from TRBV5-1 and TRBJ2-1, with D possibly being TRBD1 (6 bases). Looked up from germline, CDR1 is SGHRS and CDR2 is YFSETQ. The CDR3 length is 13 residues. Trimming stripped 4 bases from V and 7 bases from J, with 12 bases between. CDR3 DNA sequence: TGCGCCAGCAGCACACCCCAGGGGAATGAGCAGTTCTTC. Residues: CASSTPQGNEQFF.

This chain connects TRBV24-1 to TRBJ1-5; D is possibly TRBD1 (5 bases). Trimming took off 9 bases at V and 5 bases at J, with 10 bases between the two ends. From germline, CDR1 is KGHDR and CDR2 SFDVKD. The CDR3 totals 12 residues. The CDR3 DNA is TGTGCCACCCCCGACAGTCATCAGCCCCAGCATTTT. It codes for CATPDSHQPQHF.

V is TRBV6-6 and J is TRBJ2-2, with a tentative D call TRBD1 (5 bases). The CDR3 contains 15 residues. With 6 bases removed from V and 5 bases from J, the gap between germline ends came to 16 bases. Germline CDR1 and CDR2: MNHNY and SVGAGI (reference sequence). CDR3 DNA sequence: TGTGCCAGCAGCCGTAAACGGGCAGGGACCGGGGAGCTGTTTTTT. Translated: CASSRKRAGTGELFF.

The rearrangement uses TRBV4-1 and TRBJ2-3, with 9 nucleotides matching TRBD2. The CDR3 is made up of 14 amino acids. CDR1 and CDR2 from the germline V gene are MGHRA and YSYEKL. V gave up 3 bases and J gave up 8 bases; unmatched junction bases: 6. The CDR3 region is CASSQVGGRGTQYF. The CDR3 DNA reads TGCGCCAGCAGCCAGGTCGGCGGGAGGGGTACGCAGTATTTT.

J is TRBJ2-5 and V is TRBV29-1; D is perhaps TRBD1 (5 bases). CDR1 is SQVTM, CDR2 ANQGSEA, per germline. This CDR3 has 11 amino acids. V was pared by 5 bases and J by 5 bases, with 9 bases between. The CDR3 protein is CSVTKGETQYF. CDR3 coding DNA: TGCAGCGTTACTAAGGGGGAGACCCAGTACTTC.

This clone appeared a single time. The rearrangement uses TRBV6-6 and TRBJ1-2, with 7 nucleotides matching TRBD1. Trimming at V came to 2 bases and at J to 7 bases, leaving 7 bases not matched to a gene. The CDR3 has 14 amino acids. Germline V gene lookup returns CDR1 MNHNY and CDR2 SVGAGI (reference sequence). The CDR3 DNA sequence: TGTGCCAGCAGTTACGGGCAGGGGGAGGCTGGCTACACCTTC. This encodes CASSYGQGEAGYTF.

CDR3 nucleotides: TGTGCCAGCAAAGGTCTGGCCTTGACAGCTAAGATTTACGAGCAGTACTTC. This gives the protein CASKGLALTAKIYEQYF. The chain recombines TRBV2 with TRBJ2-7; a weak D match, TRBD1 (5 bases). With 7 bases removed from V and 4 bases from J, the gap between germline ends came to 26 bases. This CDR3 has 17 amino acids. From germline, CDR1 is SNHLY and CDR2 FYNNEI.

This chain links TRBV28 with TRBJ1-4; 7 nucleotides agree with TRBD1. With 5 bases clipped from V and 10 bases from J, the junction kept 25 bases outside the gene matches. CDR3 length equals 19 residues. Germline V gene data show CDR1 as MDHEN and CDR2 as SYDVKM. The CDR3 region is CASSRYGTVELTDDGKLFF. The CDR3 DNA sequence: TGTGCCAGCAGTCGTTACGGGACAGTGGAGTTGACGGATGATGGAAAACTGTTTTTT.

The rearrangement joins TRBV4-1 to TRBJ2-7; 11 bases line up with TRBD1. Germline V CDR1 and CDR2: MGHRA, YSYEKL. This CDR3 is built from 16 residues. The V gene end was trimmed by 2 bases and the J gene end by 4 bases; junction bases not matched to a gene: 7. CDR3 sequence (DNA): TGCGCCAGCAGCCAAAGTGGGGGGACAGGGGGGTACGAGCAGTACTTC. Translating it yields CASSQSGGTGGYEQYF.

The V gene is TRBV10-1, the J gene TRBJ2-2, with D maybe TRBD2 (6 bases). The CDR3 totals 13 residues. Germline CDR1 is WNHNN and CDR2 is SYGVQD (reference sequence). V gave up 7 bases and J gave up 6 bases, with 12 bases separating them. CDR3 in amino acids: CASTPTRAGELFF. Written as DNA, the CDR3 is TGCGCCAGCACTCCGACTAGGGCCGGGGAGCTGTTTTTT.

This clone has just one count. The J gene is TRBJ1-5, the V gene TRBV27; D uncertain. The germline V gene encodes CDR1 MNHEY and CDR2 SMNVEV (reference sequence). V lost 10 bases, J lost 7 bases, and 5 bases lay in between. This CDR3 has 9 amino acids. CDR3 bases: TGTGCCACCGGGCAGCCCCAGCATTTT. This translates into CATGQPQHF.